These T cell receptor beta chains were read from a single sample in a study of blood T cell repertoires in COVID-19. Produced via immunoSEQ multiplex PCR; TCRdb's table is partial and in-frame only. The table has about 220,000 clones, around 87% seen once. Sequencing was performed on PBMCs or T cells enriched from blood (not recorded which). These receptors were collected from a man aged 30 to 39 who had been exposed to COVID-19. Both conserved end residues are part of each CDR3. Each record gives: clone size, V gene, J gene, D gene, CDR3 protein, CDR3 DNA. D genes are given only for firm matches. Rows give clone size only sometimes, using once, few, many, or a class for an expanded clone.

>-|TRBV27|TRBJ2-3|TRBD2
CASSRLASSTDTQYF
TGTGCCAGCAGTCGACTAGCGTCTAGCACAGATACGCAGTATTTT
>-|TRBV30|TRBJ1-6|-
CAWSYHWGRGSPLHF
TGTGCCTGGAGCTACCACTGGGGTAGGGGCTCACCCCTCCACTTT
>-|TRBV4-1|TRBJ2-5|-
CASSQVWQQETQYF
TGCGCCAGCAGCCAAGTGTGGCAACAAGAGACCCAGTACTTC
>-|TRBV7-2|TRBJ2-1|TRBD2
CASSLAGGTNNEQFF
TGTGCCAGCAGCTTAGCGGGGGGGACTAACAATGAGCAGTTCTTC
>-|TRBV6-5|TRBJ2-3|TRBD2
CASSRGGLDTQYF
TGTGCCAGTTCGCGGGGGGGTTTAGATACGCAGTATTTT
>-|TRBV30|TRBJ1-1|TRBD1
CAWSTRTGGGTEAFF
TGTGCCTGGAGTACCCGGACAGGGGGCGGCACTGAAGCTTTCTTT
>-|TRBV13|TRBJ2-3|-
CASRDPGARLADTQYF
TGTGCCAGCAGAGACCCGGGAGCTAGATTGGCAGATACGCAGTATTTT
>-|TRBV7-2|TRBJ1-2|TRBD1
CASSLEPGTGFGYTF
TGTGCCAGCAGCTTAGAACCCGGGACAGGTTTTGGCTACACCTTC
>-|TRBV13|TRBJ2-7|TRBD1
CASSSKGTGTYEQYF
TGTGCCAGCAGCTCTAAGGGGACAGGGACTTACGAGCAGTACTTC
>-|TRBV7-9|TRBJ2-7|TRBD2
CASSLVVAGHYEQYF
TGTGCCAGCAGCTTAGTGGTAGCGGGGCACTACGAGCAGTACTTC
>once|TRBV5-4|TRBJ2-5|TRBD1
CASSPPWDSTQETQYF
TGTGCCAGCAGCCCACCATGGGACAGCACCCAAGAGACCCAGTACTTC
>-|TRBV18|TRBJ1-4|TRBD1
CASSPVTGTGSEKLFF
TGTGCCAGCTCACCCGTAACCGGGACAGGATCTGAAAAACTGTTTTTT
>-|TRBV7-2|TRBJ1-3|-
CASSTEGLGNTIYF
TGTGCCAGCAGCACAGAGGGACTTGGAAACACCATATATTTT
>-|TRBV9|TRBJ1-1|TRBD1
CASSKTGVGTEAFF
TGTGCCAGCAGCAAAACAGGGGTAGGAACTGAAGCTTTCTTT
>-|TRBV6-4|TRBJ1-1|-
CASSVSVNTEAFF
TGTGCCAGCAGTGTCAGCGTGAACACTGAAGCTTTCTTT
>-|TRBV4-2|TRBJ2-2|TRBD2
CASSQSGGARTGELFF
TGTGCCAGCAGCCAAAGCGGGGGGGCGAGGACCGGGGAGCTGTTTTTT
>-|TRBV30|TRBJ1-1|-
CAWSVQGSTEAFF
TGTGCCTGGAGTGTACAGGGTTCCACTGAAGCTTTCTTT
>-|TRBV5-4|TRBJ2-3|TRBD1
CASRTDRATTDTQYF
TGTGCCAGCAGAACCGACAGGGCCACCACAGATACGCAGTATTTT
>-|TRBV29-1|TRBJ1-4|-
CSVTVQGYEKLFF
TGCAGCGTCACTGTACAGGGCTATGAAAAACTGTTTTTT
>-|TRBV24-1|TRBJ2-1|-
CATSDPSDEQFF
TGTGCCACCAGTGATCCCTCTGATGAGCAGTTCTTC
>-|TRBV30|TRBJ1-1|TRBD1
CAWRGGLDTEAFF
TGTGCCTGGAGAGGGGGCTTAGACACTGAAGCTTTCTTT
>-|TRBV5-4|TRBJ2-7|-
CASSFIGDEQYF
TGTGCCAGCAGCTTCATAGGGGACGAGCAGTACTTC
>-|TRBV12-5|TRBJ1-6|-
CASGLVLGGTNSPLHF
TGTGCTAGTGGTTTGGTACTCGGAGGGACCAATTCACCCCTCCACTTT
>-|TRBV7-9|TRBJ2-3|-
CASSLKGVVADTQYF
TGTGCCAGCAGCTTAAAGGGAGTGGTGGCAGATACGCAGTATTTT
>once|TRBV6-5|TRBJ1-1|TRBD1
CASRYGTGGAEAFF
TGTGCCAGCAGATATGGGACAGGGGGAGCTGAAGCTTTCTTT
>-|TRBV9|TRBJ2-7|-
CASSVPGTRAYEQYF
TGTGCCAGCAGCGTCCCCGGGACTCGAGCCTACGAGCAGTACTTC
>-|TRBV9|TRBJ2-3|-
CASSPWGVGDTQYF
TGTGCCAGCAGCCCGTGGGGGGTCGGGGATACGCAGTATTTT
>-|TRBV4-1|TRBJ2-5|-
CASSRSGLPPETQYF
TGCGCCAGCAGCCGCTCAGGACTTCCCCCGGAGACCCAGTACTTC
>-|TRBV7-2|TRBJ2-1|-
CASSLAPTNEQFF
TGTGCCAGCAGCTTAGCGCCGACTAATGAGCAGTTCTTC
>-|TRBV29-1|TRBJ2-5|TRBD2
CSVEDPKRGQETQYF
TGCAGCGTTGAAGATCCTAAGCGGGGACAAGAGACCCAGTACTTC
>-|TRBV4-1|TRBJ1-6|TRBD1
CASSQDIDRASPLHF
TGCGCCAGCAGCCAAGACATAGACAGGGCCTCACCCCTCCACTTT
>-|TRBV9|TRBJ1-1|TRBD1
CASSRQGRNTEAFF
TGTGCCAGCAGCCGACAGGGACGGAACACTGAAGCTTTCTTT
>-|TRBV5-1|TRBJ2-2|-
CASSLAYNRVDTGELFF
TGCGCCAGCAGCTTGGCATATAACAGGGTTGACACCGGGGAGCTGTTTTTT
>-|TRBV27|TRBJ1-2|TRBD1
CASSSLRDSTNYGYTF
TGTGCCAGCAGTTCTCTCAGGGACAGCACTAACTATGGCTACACCTTC
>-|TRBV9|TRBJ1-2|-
CASSVNPVNYGYTF
TGTGCCAGCAGCGTAAATCCGGTAAACTATGGCTACACCTTC
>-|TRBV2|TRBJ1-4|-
CASSGGHRGITNEKLFF
TGTGCCAGCAGTGGAGGCCACCGGGGGATAACTAATGAAAAACTGTTTTTT
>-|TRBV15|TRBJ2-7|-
CATSREDRQGALYEQYF
TGTGCCACCAGCAGAGAAGATCGGCAGGGTGCCCTCTACGAGCAGTACTTC
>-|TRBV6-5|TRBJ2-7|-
CASNTGTRSEQYF
TGTGCCAGCAACACCGGGACACGTAGCGAGCAGTACTTC
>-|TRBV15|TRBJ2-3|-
CATSRVAGAPTDTQYF
TGTGCCACCAGCCGTGTCGCGGGGGCCCCCACAGATACGCAGTATTTT
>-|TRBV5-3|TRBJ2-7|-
CARSLPRRGRDSVTAGPYEQYF
TGTGCCAGAAGCTTGCCACGACGAGGCCGGGACAGTGTGACAGCGGGTCCCTACGAGCAGTACTTC
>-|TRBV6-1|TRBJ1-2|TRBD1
CASSEADRSPYGYTF
TGTGCCAGCAGTGAAGCGGACAGGAGCCCCTATGGCTACACCTTC
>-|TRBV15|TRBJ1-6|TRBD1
CATSRSRTGGQYSYNSPLHF
TGTGCCACCAGCCGATCACGGACAGGGGGACAATACTCCTATAATTCACCCCTCCACTTT